This is a list of T cell receptor beta chains from one sample in a study of cytomegalovirus exposure and HLA in healthy donors. Produced via immunoSEQ multiplex PCR; TCRdb's table is partial and in-frame only. This sample has about 140,000 clones, with 80% to 85% found just once. The sample taken for sequencing was PBMCs. The receptors here all came from a female donor in good health and CMV-seronegative. CDR3s include the opening cysteine and the closing phenylalanine or tryptophan.

TRBJ2-2	TRBV6-1	CASSDRWTGGRWTGELFF
TRBJ1-5	TRBV18	CASSGGALQPQHF
TRBJ2-7	TRBV11-2	CASSAEGYSYEQYF
TRBJ1-2	TRBV5-1	CASSLFFAGDNYGYTF
TRBJ1-2	TRBV4-1	CASSQGPGQGIGDYGYTF
TRBJ2-7	TRBV28	CASSLGTSGIISYEQYF
NA	TRBV11-2	CASSLDSTGWVYEQYF
TRBJ2-5	TRBV29-1	CSVARQGTETQYF
TRBJ2-3	TRBV10-3	CAISESGADTQYF
TRBJ1-2	TRBV30	CAWSLGGGGYTF
TRBJ2-1	TRBV14	CASSQDFSVFSYNEQFF
TRBJ1-1	TRBV7-9	CASSLGMRNTEAFF
TRBJ1-3	TRBV28	CASSSLPVDTIYF
TRBJ2-1	TRBV6-5	CASSYREVYNEQFF
TRBJ2-1	TRBV4-2	CASSRTSYEQFF
TRBJ2-7	TRBV5-4	CASSLRGYEQYF
TRBJ2-7	TRBV7-2	CASSFLDARGYEQYF
TRBJ1-4	TRBV6-1	CASSHLTGEKLFF
TRBJ1-1	TRBV2	CASGDRVHTEAFF
TRBJ2-3	TRBV6-1	CASSEDSGLSTDTQYF
TRBJ2-1	TRBV5-1	CASSSGGGSSYNEQFF
TRBJ1-5	TRBV6-1	CASSGTGNQPQHF
TRBJ2-3	TRBV14	CASSQLASPLGTDTQYF
TRBJ2-7	TRBV18	CASSLGYEQYF
TRBJ1-2	TRBV5-4	CASSSGGADYGYTF
TRBJ1-1	TRBV28	CASRGDRLNTEAFF
TRBJ2-7	TRBV7-9	CASSLAFGLADYEQYF
TRBJ1-1	TRBV6-1	CASSSTGVWGEAFF
TRBJ2-1	TRBV7-9	CASSLSSAGGQRNEQFF
TRBJ1-1	TRBV4-2	CASSPRGQKAFF
TRBJ2-3	TRBV10-1	CASRASGASTDTQYF
TRBJ2-7	TRBV11-2	CASSFVGTAYEQYF
TRBJ1-1	TRBV5-1	CASSLEAGMRNTEAFF
TRBJ2-1	TRBV5-1	CASSLGSSGGYNEQFF
TRBJ1-1	TRBV7-9	CASSLQGPGMEAFF
TRBJ2-1	TRBV7-8	CASSLGRNEQFF
TRBJ2-5	TRBV7-9	CASSLSNSPETQYF
TRBJ2-5	TRBV28	CASGPYSTGLASPQYF
TRBJ2-5	TRBV7-9	CASSLGPGSKETQYF
TRBJ2-1	TRBV19	CATLDGRAGNEQFF
TRBJ1-5	TRBV28	CASSPRGRGISNQPQHF
TRBJ2-1	TRBV11-3	CASSTSQGAASYNEQFF
TRBJ2-5	TRBV29-1	CSVATSGETQYF
TRBJ1-1	TRBV5-4	CASRDLTGAMNTEAFF
TRBJ2-7	TRBV28	CASSSLGQGLGSYEQYF
TRBJ2-7	TRBV7-9	CASSLYGTGTDEQYF
TRBJ2-2	TRBV6-4	CASSERAGQNTGELFF
TRBJ1-2	TRBV28	CALRANYGYTF
TRBJ1-4	TRBV10-1	CARRDRDALGFF
TRBJ2-7	TRBV29-1	CSGGTGINEQYF